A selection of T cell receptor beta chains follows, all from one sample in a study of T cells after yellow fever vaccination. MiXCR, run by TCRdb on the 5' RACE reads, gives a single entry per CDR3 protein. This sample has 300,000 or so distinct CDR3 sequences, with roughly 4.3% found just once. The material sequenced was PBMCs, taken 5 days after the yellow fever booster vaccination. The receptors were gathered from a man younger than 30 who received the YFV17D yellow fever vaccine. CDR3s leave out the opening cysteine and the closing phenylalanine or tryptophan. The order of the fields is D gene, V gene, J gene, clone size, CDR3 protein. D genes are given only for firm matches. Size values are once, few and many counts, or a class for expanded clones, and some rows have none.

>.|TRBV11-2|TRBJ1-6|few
ASSPTPGTPSSPLH
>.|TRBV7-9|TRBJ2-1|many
ASSFRGVVPRVRNEQF
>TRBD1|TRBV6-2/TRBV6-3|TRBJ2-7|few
ASGGQGAYEQY
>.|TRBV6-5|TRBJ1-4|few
ASSQNGEKLF
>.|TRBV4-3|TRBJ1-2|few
ASSQDRHGANVYGYT
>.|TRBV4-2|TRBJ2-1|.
ASSLGTGTSYNEQF
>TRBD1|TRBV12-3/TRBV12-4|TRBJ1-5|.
ASSLVQGDNQPQH
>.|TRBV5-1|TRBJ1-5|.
ASSATGGNQPQH
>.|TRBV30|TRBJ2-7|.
AWRRWDRMYWAYEQY
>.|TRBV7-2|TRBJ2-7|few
ASSRDTSSYEQY
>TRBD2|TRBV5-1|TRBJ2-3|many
ASSVRGSTDTQY
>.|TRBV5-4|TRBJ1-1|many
ASSSTANTEAF
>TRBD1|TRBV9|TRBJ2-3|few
ASSPGTGEVADTQY
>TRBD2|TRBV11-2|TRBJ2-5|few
ASSFGGGIGETQY
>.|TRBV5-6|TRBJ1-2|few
ASSLEQGWYGYT